This is a list of T cell receptor beta chains from one sample in a study of beta chain features in type 1 diabetes. Here immunoSEQ multiplex PCR was the method, and the copy in TCRdb shows in-frame clones only, minus some. The profile shows about 930,000 clones, roughly a sixth of them singletons. Sequencing used naive CD4+ T cells from blood. The receptors were gathered from a woman aged 18-29 years in good health. Both conserved end residues are part of each CDR3. A D gene is named only where the DNA matches it firmly. Only some rows state a clone size, as once, few, many or a class for expanded clones.

J	V	D	size	CDR3	DNA
TRBJ2-7	TRBV4-1	TRBD1	-	CASSQPGQSYEQYF	TGCGCCAGCAGCCAACCGGGACAGTCCTACGAGCAGTACTTC
TRBJ2-7	TRBV10-1	-	-	CASRGDHYEQYF	TGCGCCAGCAGGGGAGATCACTACGAGCAGTACTTC
TRBJ2-1	TRBV7-6	TRBD1	few	CASSRQGTYNEQFF	TGTGCCAGCAGCAGACAGGGGACCTACAATGAGCAGTTCTTC
TRBJ2-7	TRBV5-4	-	-	CASSLDAYEQYF	TGTGCCAGCAGCTTGGATGCCTACGAGCAGTACTTC
TRBJ2-7	TRBV15	TRBD2	-	CATSRSYGGVQSYEQYF	TGTGCCACCAGCAGATCCTATGGGGGGGTACAATCCTACGAGCAGTACTTC
TRBJ2-5	TRBV19	TRBD2	few	CASSITTGTSGRETQYF	TGTGCCAGTAGTATTACAACCGGGACTAGCGGCAGAGAGACCCAGTACTTC
TRBJ2-7	TRBV9	TRBD2	few	CASSAGSRLAVYEQYF	TGTGCCAGCAGCGCAGGCTCCCGTCTAGCGGTCTACGAGCAGTACTTC
TRBJ2-1	TRBV5-1	-	-	CASSSQLATEQFF	TGCGCCAGCAGCTCTCAATTAGCGACTGAGCAGTTCTTC
TRBJ2-5	TRBV7-3	-	few	CASSLRARETQYF	TGTGCCAGCAGCTTGAGGGCCCGGGAGACCCAGTACTTC
TRBJ2-3	TRBV28	TRBD2	-	CASSRLAGGPGVDTQYF	TGTGCCAGCAGTCGACTAGCGGGAGGGCCGGGGGTGGATACGCAGTATTTT
TRBJ1-1	TRBV7-2	-	-	CASSLVENTEAFF	TGTGCCAGCAGCTTAGTCGAGAACACTGAAGCTTTCTTT
TRBJ2-7	TRBV7-8	-	few	CASSFNLGALSEQYF	TGTGCCAGCAGCTTTAATTTGGGAGCCCTCTCCGAGCAGTACTTC
TRBJ2-1	TRBV7-2	TRBD2	few	CASSPTSGPYNEQFF	TGTGCCAGCAGTCCAACTAGCGGACCATACAATGAGCAGTTCTTC
TRBJ2-5	TRBV11-3	TRBD1	-	CASSLGRGFGETQYF	TGTGCCAGCAGCTTAGGCAGGGGGTTTGGGGAGACCCAGTACTTC
TRBJ2-2	TRBV2	-	few	CASSDAAGTNTGELFF	TGTGCCAGCAGTGACGCGGCGGGGACGAACACCGGGGAGCTGTTTTTT
TRBJ2-1	TRBV5-1	-	few	CASSWVGLHNEQFF	TGCGCCAGCAGCTGGGTGGGACTTCACAATGAGCAGTTCTTC
TRBJ2-2	TRBV9	TRBD2	few	CASSEGLGNTGELFF	TGTGCCAGCAGCGAGGGACTAGGGAACACCGGGGAGCTGTTTTTT
TRBJ2-5	TRBV18	-	few	CASSPPAQPETQYF	TGTGCCAGCTCACCACCCGCCCAGCCGGAGACCCAGTACTTC
TRBJ2-1	TRBV4-3	-	many	CASSQDNYNEQFF	TGCGCCAGCAGCCAAGATAACTACAATGAGCAGTTCTTC
TRBJ2-4	TRBV2	TRBD2	-	CASSESSGRAKNIQYF	TGTGCCAGCAGTGAATCTAGCGGGAGGGCCAAAAACATTCAGTACTTC
TRBJ2-1	TRBV19	TRBD2	few	CASKVGGTDEQFF	TGTGCCAGTAAGGTGGGAGGGACCGATGAGCAGTTCTTC
TRBJ2-3	TRBV28	TRBD2	-	CASSLWGLAGVSDTQYF	TGTGCCAGCAGTTTGTGGGGACTAGCGGGAGTATCAGATACGCAGTATTTT
TRBJ1-2	TRBV7-9	-	-	CASSLAWGTDGYGYTF	TGTGCCAGCAGCTTAGCGTGGGGAACGGATGGCTATGGCTACACCTTC
TRBJ2-3	TRBV29-1	-	few	CSGGASPTQYF	TGCAGCGGGGGGGCCAGTCCTACGCAGTATTTT
TRBJ2-5	TRBV7-2	-	few	CASSANREETQYF	TGTGCCAGCAGCGCCAACAGGGAAGAGACCCAGTACTTC
TRBJ2-7	TRBV9	-	-	CASSVRAGLTYEQYF	TGTGCCAGCAGCGTAAGGGCAGGGTTGACCTACGAGCAGTACTTC
TRBJ1-5	TRBV5-5	TRBD1	-	CASSPTGGNQPQHF	TGTGCCAGCAGCCCGACAGGGGGCAATCAGCCCCAGCATTTT
TRBJ2-1	TRBV7-3	TRBD2	-	CASGLAESLYNEQFF	TGTGCCAGCGGGCTAGCGGAGAGCCTTTACAATGAGCAGTTCTTC
TRBJ2-5	TRBV28	-	-	CASNPRDQETQYF	TGTGCCAGCAACCCCCGCGACCAAGAGACCCAGTACTTC
TRBJ2-7	TRBV27	TRBD2	few	CASATATSGRTYEQYF	TGTGCCAGCGCCACAGCCACTAGCGGTCGCACCTACGAGCAGTACTTC
TRBJ2-3	TRBV9	-	-	CASKGNTDTQYF	TGTGCCAGCAAGGGTAACACAGATACGCAGTATTTT
TRBJ2-1	TRBV6-6	-	-	CASSPGAGRQFF	TGTGCCAGCAGTCCCGGGGCCGGGAGGCAGTTCTTC
TRBJ2-7	TRBV28	-	-	CASSSTTGLYEQYF	TGTGCCAGCAGTTCCACAACAGGGCTCTACGAGCAGTACTTC
TRBJ2-1	TRBV25-1	-	-	CASNSGSSYNEQFF	TGTGCCAGCAATAGCGGAAGCTCCTACAATGAGCAGTTCTTC
TRBJ1-1	TRBV6-6	-	-	CASRNRAANTEAFF	TGTGCCAGCAGGAATAGGGCAGCGAACACTGAAGCTTTCTTT